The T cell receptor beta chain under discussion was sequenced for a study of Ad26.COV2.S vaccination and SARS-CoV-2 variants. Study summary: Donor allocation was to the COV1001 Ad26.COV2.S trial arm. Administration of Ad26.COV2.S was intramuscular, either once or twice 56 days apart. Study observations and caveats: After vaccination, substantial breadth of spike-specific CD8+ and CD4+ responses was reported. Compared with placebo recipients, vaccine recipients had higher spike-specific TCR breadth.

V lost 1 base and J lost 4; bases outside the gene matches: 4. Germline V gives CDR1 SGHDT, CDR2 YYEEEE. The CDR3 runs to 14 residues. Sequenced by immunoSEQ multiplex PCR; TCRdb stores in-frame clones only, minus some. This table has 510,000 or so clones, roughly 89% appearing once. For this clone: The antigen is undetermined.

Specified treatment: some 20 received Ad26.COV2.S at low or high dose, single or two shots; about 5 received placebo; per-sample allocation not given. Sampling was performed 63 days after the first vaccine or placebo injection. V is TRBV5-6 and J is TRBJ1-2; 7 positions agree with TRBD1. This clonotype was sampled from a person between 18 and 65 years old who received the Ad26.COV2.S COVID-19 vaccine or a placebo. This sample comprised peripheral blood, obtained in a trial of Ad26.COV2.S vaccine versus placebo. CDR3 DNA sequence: TGTGCCAGCAGCTTGCAAGGACAGGCCTATGGCTACACCTTC. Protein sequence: CASSLQGQAYGYTF.